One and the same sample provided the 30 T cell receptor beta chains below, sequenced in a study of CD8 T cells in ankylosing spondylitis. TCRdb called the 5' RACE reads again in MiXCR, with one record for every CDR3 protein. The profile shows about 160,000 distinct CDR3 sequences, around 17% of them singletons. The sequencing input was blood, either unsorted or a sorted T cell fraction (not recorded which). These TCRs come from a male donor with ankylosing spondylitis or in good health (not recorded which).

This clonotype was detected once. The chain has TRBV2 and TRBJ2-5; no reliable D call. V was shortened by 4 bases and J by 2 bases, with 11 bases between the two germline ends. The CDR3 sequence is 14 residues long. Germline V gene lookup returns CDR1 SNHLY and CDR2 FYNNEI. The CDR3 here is CASSADRRQETQYF. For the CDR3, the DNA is TGTGCCAGCAGTGCGGACCGTAGACAAGAGACCCAGTACTTC. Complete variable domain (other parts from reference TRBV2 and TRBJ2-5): EPEVTQTPSHQVTQMGQEVILRCVPISNHLYFYWYRQILGQKVEFLVSFYNNEISEKSEIFDDQFSVERPDGSNFTLKIRSTKLEDSAMYFCASSADRRQETQYFGPGTRLLVL.

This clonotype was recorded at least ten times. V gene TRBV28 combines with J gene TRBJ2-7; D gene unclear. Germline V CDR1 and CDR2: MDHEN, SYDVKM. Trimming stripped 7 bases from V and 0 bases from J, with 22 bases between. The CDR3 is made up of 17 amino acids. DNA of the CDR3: TGTGCCAGCACTCTACCGGGCCGTGGGGTAAGCTCCTACGAGCAGTACTTC. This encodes CASTLPGRGVSSYEQYF. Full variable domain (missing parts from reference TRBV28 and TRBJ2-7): DVKVTQSSRYLVKRTGEKVFLECVQDMDHENMFWYRQDPGLGLRLIYFSYDVKMKEKGDIPEGYSVSREKKERFSLILESASTNQTSMYLCASTLPGRGVSSYEQYFGPGTRLTVT.

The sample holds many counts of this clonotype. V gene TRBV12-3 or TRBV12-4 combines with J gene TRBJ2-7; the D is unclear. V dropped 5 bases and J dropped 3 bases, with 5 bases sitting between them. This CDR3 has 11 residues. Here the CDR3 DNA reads TGTGCCAGCAGTCACCTCTACGAGCAGTACTTC. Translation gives CASSHLYEQYF.

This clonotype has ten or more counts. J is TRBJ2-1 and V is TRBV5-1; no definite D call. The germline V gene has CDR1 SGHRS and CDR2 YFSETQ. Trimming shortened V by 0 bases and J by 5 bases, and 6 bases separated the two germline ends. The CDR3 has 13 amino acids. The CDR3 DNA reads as TGCGCCAGCAGCTTGGGGGTGGACAATGAGCAGTTCTTC. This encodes CASSLGVDNEQFF. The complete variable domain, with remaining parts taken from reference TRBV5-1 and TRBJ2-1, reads KAGVTQTPRYLIKTRGQQVTLSCSPISGHRSVSWYQQTPGQGLQFLFEYFSETQRNKGNFPGRFSGRQFSNSRSEMNVSTLELGDSALYLCASSLGVDNEQFFGPGTRLTVL.

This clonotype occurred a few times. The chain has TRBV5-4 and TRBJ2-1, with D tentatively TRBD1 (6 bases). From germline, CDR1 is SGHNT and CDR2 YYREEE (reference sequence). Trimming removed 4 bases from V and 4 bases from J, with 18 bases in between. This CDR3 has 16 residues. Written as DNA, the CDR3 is TGTGCCAGCAGCCTGGGGGCGACCGGGATTTACAATGAGCAGTTCTTC. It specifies CASSLGATGIYNEQFF.

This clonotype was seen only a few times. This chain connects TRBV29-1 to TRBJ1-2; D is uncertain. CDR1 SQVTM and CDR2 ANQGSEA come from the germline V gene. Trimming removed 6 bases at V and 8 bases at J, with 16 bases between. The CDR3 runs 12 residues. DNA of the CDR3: TGCAGCGTGAGGATCGGCCCGAACGGCTACACCTTC. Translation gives CSVRIGPNGYTF.

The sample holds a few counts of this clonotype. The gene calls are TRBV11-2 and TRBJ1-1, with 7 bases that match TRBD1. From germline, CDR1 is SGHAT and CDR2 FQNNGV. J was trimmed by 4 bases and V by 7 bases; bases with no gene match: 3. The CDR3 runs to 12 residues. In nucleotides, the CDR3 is TGTGCCAGCATGAACAGGGGCACTGAAGCTTTCTTT. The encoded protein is CASMNRGTEAFF.

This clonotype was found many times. The CDR3 is CASGPGGASTDTQYF. CDR3 in DNA: TGCGCCAGCGGTCCTGGAGGGGCTAGCACAGATACGCAGTATTTT. The chain is built from TRBV5-1 and TRBJ2-3, with D possibly being TRBD2 (6 bases). The CDR3 consists of 15 residues. V was clipped by 7 bases and J by 0 bases, with 15 bases between them. Germline V CDR1 and CDR2: SGHRS, YFSETQ.

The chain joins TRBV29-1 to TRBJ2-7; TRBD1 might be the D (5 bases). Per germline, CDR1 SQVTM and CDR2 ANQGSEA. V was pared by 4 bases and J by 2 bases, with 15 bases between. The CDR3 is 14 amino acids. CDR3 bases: TGCAGCGTTGTGCCCGTCAGGGCCACCTACGAGCAGTACTTC. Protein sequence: CSVVPVRATYEQYF.

The DNA for the CDR3 is TGTGCCAGCAGTATACAGGGAGATAATTCACCCCTCCACTTT. This translates into CASSIQGDNSPLHF. This chain connects TRBV12-3 or TRBV12-4 to TRBJ1-6; D possibly corresponds to TRBD1 (6 bases). The V end lost 5 bases, the J end lost 5 bases, and 10 bases lay between the germline ends. The CDR3 loop spans 14 amino acids.

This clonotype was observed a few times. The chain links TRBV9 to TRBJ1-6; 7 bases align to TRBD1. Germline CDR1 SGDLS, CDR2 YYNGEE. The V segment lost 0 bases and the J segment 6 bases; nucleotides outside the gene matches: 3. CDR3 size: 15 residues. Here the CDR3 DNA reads TGTGCCAGCAGCGTAGAGGGACAGATTAATTCACCCCTCCACTTT. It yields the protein CASSVEGQINSPLHF.

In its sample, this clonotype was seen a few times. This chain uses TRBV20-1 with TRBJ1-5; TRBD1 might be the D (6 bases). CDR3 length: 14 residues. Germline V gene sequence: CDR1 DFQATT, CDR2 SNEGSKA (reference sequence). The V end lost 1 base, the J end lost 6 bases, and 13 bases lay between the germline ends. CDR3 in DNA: TGCAGTGCTAGAGGGCCGGGGGCCATTCAGCCCCAGCATTTT. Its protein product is CSARGPGAIQPQHF.

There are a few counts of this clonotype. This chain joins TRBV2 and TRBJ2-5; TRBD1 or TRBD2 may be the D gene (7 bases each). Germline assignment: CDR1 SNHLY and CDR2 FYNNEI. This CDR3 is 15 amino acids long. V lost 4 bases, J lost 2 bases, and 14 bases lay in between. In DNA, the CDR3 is TGTGCCAGCAGTGGGCGGGGGACAGTACAAGAGACCCAGTACTTC. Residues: CASSGRGTVQETQYF.

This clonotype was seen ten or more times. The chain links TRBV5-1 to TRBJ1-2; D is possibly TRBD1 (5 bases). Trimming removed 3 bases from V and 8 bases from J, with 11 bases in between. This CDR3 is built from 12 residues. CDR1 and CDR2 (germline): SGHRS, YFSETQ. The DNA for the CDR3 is TGCGCCAGCAGCTCGCAGGGTGGCGGCTACACCTTC. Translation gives CASSSQGGGYTF.

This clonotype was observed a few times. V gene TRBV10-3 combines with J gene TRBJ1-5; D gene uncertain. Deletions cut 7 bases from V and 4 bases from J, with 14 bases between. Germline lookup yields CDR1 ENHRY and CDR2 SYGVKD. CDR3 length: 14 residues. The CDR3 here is CAITAGLRNQPQHF. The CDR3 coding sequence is TGTGCCATCACGGCTGGGTTGAGGAATCAGCCCCAGCATTTT.

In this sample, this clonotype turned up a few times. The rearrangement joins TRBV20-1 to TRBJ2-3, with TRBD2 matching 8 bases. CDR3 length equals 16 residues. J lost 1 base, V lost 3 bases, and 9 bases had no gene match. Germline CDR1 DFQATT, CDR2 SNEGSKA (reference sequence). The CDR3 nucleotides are TGCAGTGCTAGTCAGCCGGGAGGGCCAGGCACAGATACGCAGTATTTT. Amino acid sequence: CSASQPGGPGTDTQYF.

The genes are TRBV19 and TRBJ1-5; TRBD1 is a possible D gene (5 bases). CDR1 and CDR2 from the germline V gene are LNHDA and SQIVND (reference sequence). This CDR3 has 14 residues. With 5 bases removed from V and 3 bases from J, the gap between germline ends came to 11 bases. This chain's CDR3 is CASSPRQNNQPQHF. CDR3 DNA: TGTGCCAGTAGTCCCCGACAGAACAATCAGCCCCAGCATTTT.

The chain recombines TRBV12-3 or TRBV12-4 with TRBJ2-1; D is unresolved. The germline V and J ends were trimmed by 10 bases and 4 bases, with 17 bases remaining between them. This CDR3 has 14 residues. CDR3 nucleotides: TGTGCCACCTCCGTGGGTCCTCCTTACAATGAGCAGTTCTTC. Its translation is CATSVGPPYNEQFF.

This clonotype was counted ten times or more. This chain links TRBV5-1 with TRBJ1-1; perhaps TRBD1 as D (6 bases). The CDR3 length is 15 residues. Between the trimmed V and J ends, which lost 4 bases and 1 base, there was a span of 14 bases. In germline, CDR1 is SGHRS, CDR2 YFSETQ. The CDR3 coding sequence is TGCGCCAGCAGCCTCCGGAGGGGGGCGAACACTGAAGCTTTCTTT. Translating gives CASSLRRGANTEAFF. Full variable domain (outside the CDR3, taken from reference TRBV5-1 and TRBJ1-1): KAGVTQTPRYLIKTRGQQVTLSCSPISGHRSVSWYQQTPGQGLQFLFEYFSETQRNKGNFPGRFSGRQFSNSRSEMNVSTLELGDSALYLCASSLRRGANTEAFFGQGTRLTVV.

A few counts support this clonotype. This chain's CDR3 is CSAAGFGNTIYF. CDR3 in DNA: TGCAGCGCCGCGGGTTTTGGAAACACCATATATTTT. The gene calls are TRBV29-1 and TRBJ1-3; D not resolved. Trimming removed 7 bases from V and 3 bases from J, with 10 bases in between. Germline CDR1 is SQVTM and CDR2 is ANQGSEA. CDR3 size: 12 residues.

The CDR3 DNA is TGTGCCACCAGAACAGGGGCTAGCACAGATACGCAGTATTTT. Translated, it gives CATRTGASTDTQYF. This rearrangement joins TRBV6-1 to TRBJ2-3; 7 nucleotides agree with TRBD1. Germline lookup yields CDR1 MNHNS and CDR2 SASEGT. V dropped 10 bases and J dropped 0; count of bases not matched to a gene: 7. The CDR3 totals 14 residues.

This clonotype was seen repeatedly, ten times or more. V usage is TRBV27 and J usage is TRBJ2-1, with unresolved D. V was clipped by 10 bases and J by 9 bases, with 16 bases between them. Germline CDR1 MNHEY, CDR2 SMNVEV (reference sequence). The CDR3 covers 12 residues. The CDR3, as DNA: TGTGCCACCACGGGCGGTTCAACTGAGCAGTTCTTC. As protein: CATTGGSTEQFF.

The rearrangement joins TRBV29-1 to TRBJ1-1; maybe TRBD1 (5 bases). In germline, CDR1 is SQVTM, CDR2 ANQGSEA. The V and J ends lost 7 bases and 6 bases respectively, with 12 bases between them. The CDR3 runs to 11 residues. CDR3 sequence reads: CSGRQIAEAFF. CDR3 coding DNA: TGCAGCGGTAGACAGATCGCTGAAGCTTTCTTT.

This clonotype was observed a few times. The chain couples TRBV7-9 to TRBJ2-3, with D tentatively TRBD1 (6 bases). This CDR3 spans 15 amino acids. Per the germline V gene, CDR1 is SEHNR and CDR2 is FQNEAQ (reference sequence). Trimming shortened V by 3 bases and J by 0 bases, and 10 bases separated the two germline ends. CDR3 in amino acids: CASSFDRLSTDTQYF. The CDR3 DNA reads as TGTGCCAGCAGCTTTGACAGGCTTAGCACAGATACGCAGTATTTT.

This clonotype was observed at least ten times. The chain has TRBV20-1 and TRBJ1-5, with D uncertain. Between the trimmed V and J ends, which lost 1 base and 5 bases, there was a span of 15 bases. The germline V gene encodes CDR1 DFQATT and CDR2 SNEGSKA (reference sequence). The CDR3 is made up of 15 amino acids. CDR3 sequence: CSARVPTAADQPQHF. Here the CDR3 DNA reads TGCAGTGCTAGAGTTCCCACAGCAGCCGATCAGCCCCAGCATTTT.

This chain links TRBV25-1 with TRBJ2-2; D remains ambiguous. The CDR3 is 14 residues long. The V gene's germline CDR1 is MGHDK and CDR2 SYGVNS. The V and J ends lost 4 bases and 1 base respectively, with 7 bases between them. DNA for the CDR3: TGTGCCAGCAGTGCCGACTTGAACACCGGGGAGCTGTTTTTT. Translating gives CASSADLNTGELFF.

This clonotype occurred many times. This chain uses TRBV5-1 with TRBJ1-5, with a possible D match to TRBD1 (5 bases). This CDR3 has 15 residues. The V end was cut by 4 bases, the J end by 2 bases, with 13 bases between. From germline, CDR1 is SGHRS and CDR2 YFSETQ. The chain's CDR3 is CASSLGTVGNQPQHF. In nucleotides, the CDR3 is TGCGCCAGCAGCCTGGGGACGGTCGGCAATCAGCCCCAGCATTTT.

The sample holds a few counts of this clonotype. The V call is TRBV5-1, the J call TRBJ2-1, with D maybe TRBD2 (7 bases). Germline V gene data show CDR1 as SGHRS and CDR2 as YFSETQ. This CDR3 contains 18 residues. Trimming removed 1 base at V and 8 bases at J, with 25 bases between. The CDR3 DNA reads TGCGCCAGCAGCTTGTTCCTGAGGGGGGGCCCCCGTTTCGATGAGCAGTTCTTC. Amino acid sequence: CASSLFLRGGPRFDEQFF.

The CDR3 reads CASKTVGLAGGPSYNEQFF. Written as DNA, the CDR3 is TGTGCCAGCAAAACGGTGGGGCTAGCGGGAGGGCCATCCTACAATGAGCAGTTCTTC. This chain uses TRBV27 with TRBJ2-1; 12 bases line up with TRBD2. CDR3 length equals 19 residues. Germline V lookup: CDR1 MNHEY, CDR2 SMNVEV (reference sequence). The V segment lost 7 bases and the J segment 1 base; nucleotides outside the gene matches: 14.

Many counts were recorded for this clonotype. CDR3 loop: CASSLSSETQYF. In DNA, the CDR3 is TGTGCCAGCTCACTTTCGTCAGAGACCCAGTACTTC. The chain is built from TRBV18 and TRBJ2-5; D is ambiguous. V lost 4 bases to trimming and J lost 4 bases, with 7 bases between them. The germline CDR1 and CDR2 sequences are KGHSH and LQKENI. The CDR3 spans 12 residues.